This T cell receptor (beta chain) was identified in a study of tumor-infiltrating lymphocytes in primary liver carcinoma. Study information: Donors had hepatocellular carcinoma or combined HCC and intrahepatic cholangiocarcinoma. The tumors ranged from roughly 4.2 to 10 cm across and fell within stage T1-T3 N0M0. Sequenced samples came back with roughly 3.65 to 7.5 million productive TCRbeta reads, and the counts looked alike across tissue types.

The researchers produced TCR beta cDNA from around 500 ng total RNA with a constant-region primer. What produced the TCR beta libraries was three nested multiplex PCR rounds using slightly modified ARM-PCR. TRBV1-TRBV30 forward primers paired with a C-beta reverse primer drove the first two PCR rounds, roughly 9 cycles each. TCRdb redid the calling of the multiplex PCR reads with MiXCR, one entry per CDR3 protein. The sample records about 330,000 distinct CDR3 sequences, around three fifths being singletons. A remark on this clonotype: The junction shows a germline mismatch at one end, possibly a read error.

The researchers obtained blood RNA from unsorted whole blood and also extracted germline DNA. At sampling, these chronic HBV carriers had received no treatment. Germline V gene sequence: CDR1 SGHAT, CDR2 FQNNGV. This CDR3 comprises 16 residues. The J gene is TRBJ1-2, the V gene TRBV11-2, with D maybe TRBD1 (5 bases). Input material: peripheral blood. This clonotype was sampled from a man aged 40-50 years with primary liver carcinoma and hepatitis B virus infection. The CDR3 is CARSPPGPRANYGYTF. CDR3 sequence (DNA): TGTGCCAGGAGCCCTCCGGGACCCAGGGCTAATTATGGCTACACCTTC. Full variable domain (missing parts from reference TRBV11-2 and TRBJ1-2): EAGVAQSPRYKIIEKRQSVAFWCNPISGHATLYWYQQILGQGPKLLIQFQNNGVVDDSQLPKDRFSAERLKGVDSTLKIQPAKLEDSAVYLCARSPPGPRANYGYTFGSGTRLTVV.